The T cell receptor (beta chain) under discussion was sequenced for a study of radiotherapy plus CTLA-4 blockade in lung cancer. Overall study: In around 17% of patients, objective responses were seen; around 31% had disease control.

Generated by immunoSEQ multiplex PCR, the TCRdb table keeps only in-frame clones and is missing some. The sample records over 80,000 clones, 80% to 85% being singletons. V lost 6 bases to trimming and J lost 5 bases, with 16 bases between them. This CDR3 has 14 amino acids. Germline values: CDR1 SGHVS, CDR2 FQNEAQ. Study conclusions and caveats: Reported findings show early blood T cell clone dynamics, with interferon-beta, best predicted response. In blood, tumor-derived TCR clones expanded after radiotherapy plus ipilimumab.

People whose metastatic non-small-cell lung cancer was chemo-refractory got focal radiation along with CTLA-4 blockade by ipilimumab. In this sample, this clone turned up once. The antigen is unknown. V is TRBV7-8 and J is TRBJ1-1, with D perhaps matching TRBD1 (5 bases). Sequencing used peripheral blood, obtained from a patient treated with radiotherapy plus ipilimumab. This receptor was obtained from a human donor with non-small cell lung cancer who had stable disease on radiotherapy plus ipilimumab. In DNA, the CDR3 is TGTGCCAGCAGGGGAGGGGTTTTGAGGACTGAAGCTTTCTTT. The encoded protein is CASRGGVLRTEAFF.